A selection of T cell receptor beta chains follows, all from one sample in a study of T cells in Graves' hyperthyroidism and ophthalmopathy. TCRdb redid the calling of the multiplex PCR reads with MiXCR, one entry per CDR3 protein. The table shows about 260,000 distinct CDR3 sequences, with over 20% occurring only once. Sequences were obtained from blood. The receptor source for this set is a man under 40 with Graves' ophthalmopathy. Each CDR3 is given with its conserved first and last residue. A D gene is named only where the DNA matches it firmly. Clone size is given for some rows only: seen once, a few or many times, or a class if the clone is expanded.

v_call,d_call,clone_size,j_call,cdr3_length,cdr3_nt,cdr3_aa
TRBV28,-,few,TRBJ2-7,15,TGTGCCAGCAGCGAAATCGGTGGAAGGAATTACGAGCAGTACTTC,CASSEIGGRNYEQYF
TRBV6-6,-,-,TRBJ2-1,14,TGTGCCAGCAGTTACTACTCGGGTTGGAATGAGCAGTTCTTC,CASSYYSGWNEQFF
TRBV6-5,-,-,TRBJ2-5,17,TGTGCCAGCAGTTACCTCCACGGGAATTACCGGGGGGAGACCCAGTACTTC,CASSYLHGNYRGETQYF
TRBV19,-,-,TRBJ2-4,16,TGTGCCAGTAGTTCCCCGGAAGGGGCAGGCTTTAACATTCAGTACTTC,CASSSPEGAGFNIQYF
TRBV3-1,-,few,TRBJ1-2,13,TGTGCCAGCAGCCCTAGCAGGGACTATGGCTACACCTTC,CASSPSRDYGYTF
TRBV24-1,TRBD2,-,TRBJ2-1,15,TGTGCCACCAGCGGACTAGCGGGAGACCACAATGAGCAGTTCTTC,CATSGLAGDHNEQFF
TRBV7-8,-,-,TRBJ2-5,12,TGTGCCAGCAGCAAAGAGGGGGGGACCCAGTACTTC,CASSKEGGTQYF
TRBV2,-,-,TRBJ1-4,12,TGTGCCAGCAGTGAGGGAGGGAGAAGACTGTTTTTT,CASSEGGRRLFF
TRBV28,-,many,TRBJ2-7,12,TGTGCCAGCAGTATACAGACCTACGAGCAGTACTTC,CASSIQTYEQYF
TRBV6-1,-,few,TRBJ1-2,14,TGTGCCAGCACCACCAGGGGTATTGACTATGGCTACACCTTC,CASTTRGIDYGYTF